The sample holds many counts of the clone carrying this T cell receptor (beta chain). Its target is unknown. Preparation of the unsorted libraries drew on 2 million PBMCs stored at -80 C. 5'RACE employing 10-nucleotide random UMIs yielded the cDNA. TCRdb reprocessed the 5' RACE reads with MiXCR, giving one entry per CDR3 protein. The data show approximately 50,000 distinct CDR3 sequences, 10% seen once. These data are taken from a study of neurological immune-mediated disorders. Findings of the study overall: Multiple sclerosis patients had less TCR clonal expansion than even healthy controls, unlike HTLV-1-associated myelopathy.

Germline V CDR1 and CDR2: DFQATT, SNEGSKA (reference sequence). The CDR3 sequence is 14 residues long. Trimming removed 0 bases from V and 7 bases from J, with 15 bases in between. The chain has TRBV20-1 and TRBJ2-5, with D possibly being TRBD2 (6 bases). This clonotype was obtained from a man between 65 and 85 years old with HTLV-1-associated myelopathy (HAM/TSP). Sequencing input: PBMCs. The CDR3 is CSARDAGTPLTQYF. CDR3 coding DNA: TGCAGTGCTAGAGACGCGGGGACTCCGTTGACCCAGTACTTC.